Listed below are T cell receptor beta chains from one sample, sequenced in a study of blood T cells in healthy people across ages. TCRdb processed the 5' RACE reads anew with MiXCR; each CDR3 protein has one entry. The sample consists of around 1,000,000 distinct CDR3 sequences, less than 25% of them appearing once. The sample also formed part of further work on T cells of mothers and their children.

Sequencing was carried out using blood. These TCRs come from a girl aged 2 to 9 in good health. Both conserved end residues are trimmed from each CDR3. A D gene is named only where the DNA matches it firmly.

V gene	J gene	D gene	CDR3 protein
TRBV10-3	TRBJ2-3	TRBD1	ASSGTGGGTDTQY
TRBV20-1	TRBJ2-1	TRBD2	SAALGLVVNEQF
TRBV28	TRBJ2-5	.	ASSWGRVTQY
TRBV3-1	.	.	ASSLGHLSPYEQY
TRBV28	TRBJ1-1	.	ASSKGTTEAF
TRBV7-2	.	.	ASSLDNSQETQY
TRBV4-3	TRBJ1-5	.	ASSQDGPRDGQPQH
TRBV9	.	TRBD2	ASSLLAGAANEQF
TRBV29-1	TRBJ1-3	.	SVELFSLPSGNTIY
TRBV24-1	TRBJ1-2	.	ATSDVEEYGYT
TRBV29-1	TRBJ2-6	.	SVISSGANVLT
TRBV6-1	TRBJ2-1	.	ASSEIIGGEQF
TRBV7-3	TRBJ2-3	TRBD2	ASSSTGGPTDTQY
TRBV6-6	.	.	ASSYFGGGTYNEQF
TRBV27	TRBJ2-5	.	ASSLRGPPETQY
TRBV16	TRBJ2-1	.	ASSQLSYNEQF
TRBV29-1	.	TRBD2	SVSGLAGGETQY
TRBV2	.	.	ASESGDDGYEQY
TRBV3-1	.	TRBD2	ASSLRRTSGTYEQF
TRBV11-2	TRBJ2-4	TRBD2	ASSELEREKNIQY
TRBV11-2	TRBJ2-3	.	ASSLAIGPIDTQY
TRBV5-6	TRBJ2-1	.	ASSLGRGLTNSYNEQF
TRBV12-5	TRBJ2-7	.	ASGLGGMGLYEQY
TRBV4-1	TRBJ2-3	.	ASSTRQIDTQY
TRBV15	TRBJ1-3	.	ATTMTETGNTIY
TRBV4-3	.	.	ASSLNTISEQY
TRBV28	TRBJ2-7	.	ASGRPRQVNYEQY
TRBV29-1	.	TRBD2	SVEGGRAHEQF
TRBV6-6	TRBJ2-3	TRBD1	ASGGTGRTDTQY
TRBV27	TRBJ1-1	.	ASTISRGVNTEAF
TRBV29-1	TRBJ2-1	TRBD2	SVGGGAETYNEQF
TRBV15	TRBJ1-1	.	ATSRDGAWAEAF
TRBV4-1	TRBJ2-7	TRBD1	ASSPRTGEYEQY
TRBV20-1	TRBJ2-5	.	SARDIWGDLETQY
TRBV10-3	TRBJ2-6	.	AISESRVSGANVLT
TRBV3-1	TRBJ1-6	.	ASSQGADPSNSPLH
TRBV29-1	TRBJ2-5	.	SVEDNGVGGEETQY
TRBV3-1	TRBJ1-5	.	ASSSQKYQPQH
TRBV12-5	TRBJ1-2	.	ASGFPGLGGYT
TRBV15	TRBJ1-5	.	ATSRARDNQPQH
TRBV5-1	TRBJ2-3	TRBD1	ASSWGTADTQY